This T cell receptor (beta chain) was observed in a study of CD8+ T cells in alopecia areata. Study context: Those treated were given oral tofacitinib at 5 to 10 mg twice daily.

Study results and caveats: Scalp samples also contribute reads from the resident alphabeta T cells found in normal skin. Across lesional scalp, and particularly alopecia totalis/universalis, clonality surpassed that of normal scalp. Significant decreases in scalp clonality and expanded CD8+ clones followed tofacitinib treatment.

CDR1 is LNHNV and CDR2 is YYDKDF in the germline V gene (reference sequence). The V end lost 5 bases, the J end lost 5 bases, and 18 bases lay between the germline ends. The CDR3 has 15 amino acids. Regarding this clone: Its specificity is unknown.

Treatment specified: oral pan-JAK inhibitor, 5-10 mg twice daily. The sequencing template was cDNA reverse transcribed from extracted RNA. Profiling relied on immunoSEQ multiplex PCR, and the TCRdb table lists in-frame clones only, not all of them. The table records more than 200,000 clones, roughly 40% of them present only once. This receptor was obtained from a human donor with alopecia areata. Sequences were derived from CD4+ T cells sorted from blood, sampled around week 37, from a patient treated with tofacitinib. This chain uses TRBV15 with TRBJ2-5, with a possible D match to TRBD1 (6 bases). The CDR3 DNA reads TGTGCCACCAGCGTCCCCGGGACACAAATGGAGACCCAGTACTTC. It encodes CATSVPGTQMETQYF.